The rows below give T cell receptor beta chains drawn from one sample of a study of metastatic and nonmetastatic thyroid tumors. TCRdb reprocessed the PCR reads via MiXCR. The repertoire holds 16,000 or so clones, with approximately 24% as singletons. Input material: tumor tissue. The source is a male donor with papillary thyroid cancer or a benign thyroid nodule (not recorded which). Some clones in this sample may be carry-over from other donors' samples. CDR3s include the opening cysteine and the closing phenylalanine or tryptophan. The order of the fields is CDR3 protein, J gene, V gene, CDR3 length.

cdr3_aa: CASSLGHREGQPQHF; j_call: TRBJ1-5; v_call: TRBV7-8; cdr3_length: 15
cdr3_aa: CASSPRTGGGVHSNQPQHF; j_call: TRBJ1-5; v_call: TRBV27; cdr3_length: 19
cdr3_aa: CAWSSGDYTGELFF; j_call: TRBJ2-2; v_call: TRBV30; cdr3_length: 14
cdr3_aa: CASTLGGNTGELFF; j_call: TRBJ2-2; v_call: TRBV12-3/TRBV12-4; cdr3_length: 14
cdr3_aa: CASSLLAPGDNVLTF; j_call: TRBJ2-6; v_call: TRBV12-3/TRBV12-4; cdr3_length: 15
cdr3_aa: CASSEETSWTGELFF; j_call: TRBJ2-2; v_call: TRBV9; cdr3_length: 15
cdr3_aa: CASSSRQGDGNTIYF; j_call: TRBJ1-3; v_call: TRBV6-1; cdr3_length: 15
cdr3_aa: CASSQDPGGATDTQYF; j_call: TRBJ2-3; v_call: TRBV4-1; cdr3_length: 16
cdr3_aa: CVSSELAGGETKYF; j_call: TRBJ2-5; v_call: TRBV6-1; cdr3_length: 14
cdr3_aa: CASSPPVAGGADEQFF; j_call: TRBJ2-1; v_call: TRBV14; cdr3_length: 16
cdr3_aa: CSATPPIGADTQYF; j_call: TRBJ2-3; v_call: TRBV20-1; cdr3_length: 14
cdr3_aa: CASSPGLAGMSSYNEQFF; j_call: TRBJ2-1; v_call: TRBV5-1; cdr3_length: 18
cdr3_aa: CASSSGRGPEGYTF; j_call: TRBJ1-2; v_call: TRBV7-2; cdr3_length: 14
cdr3_aa: CANEMWFTRRGGANVLTF; j_call: TRBJ2-6; v_call: TRBV4-2; cdr3_length: 18
cdr3_aa: CASSLTSGGAWEQYF; j_call: TRBJ2-7; v_call: TRBV12-3/TRBV12-4; cdr3_length: 15
cdr3_aa: CASRGGTSGNTIYF; j_call: TRBJ1-3; v_call: TRBV10-2; cdr3_length: 14
cdr3_aa: CASSLSASYLGANVLTF; j_call: TRBJ2-6; v_call: TRBV27; cdr3_length: 17
cdr3_aa: CASSEGESSYELYF; j_call: TRBJ2-7; v_call: TRBV6-1; cdr3_length: 14
cdr3_aa: CASSWGPFDFNSPLHF; j_call: TRBJ1-6; v_call: TRBV7-9; cdr3_length: 16
cdr3_aa: CSARGRGGDYEQYF; j_call: TRBJ2-7; v_call: TRBV20-1; cdr3_length: 14
cdr3_aa: CASSLSNTGYEQYF; j_call: TRBJ2-7; v_call: TRBV28; cdr3_length: 14
cdr3_aa: CASSRTGGGSPLHF; j_call: TRBJ1-6; v_call: TRBV7-3; cdr3_length: 14
cdr3_aa: CASSNHQDSFTEAFF; j_call: TRBJ1-1; v_call: TRBV9; cdr3_length: 15